The 7 T cell receptor beta chains in this list originate from one sample, sequenced in a study of T cell repertoires in cytomegalovirus infection. From the reads, TCRdb called clonotypes with MiXCR, one entry per CDR3 protein. The table has about 890,000 distinct CDR3 sequences, 31% seen once; the top ten hold roughly 13%. These receptors' antigens are unknown. This specimen consisted of cultured CD8+ T cells from PBMCs, obtained from culture after CMV antigen stimulation. Receptor source: a human donor in good health (CMV status not recorded). Some clones in this sample may be carry-over from other donors' samples.

This clonotype was counted ten times or more. The V gene is TRBV7-6, the J gene TRBJ2-1; 8 nucleotides align to TRBD1. Germline V CDR1 and CDR2: SGHVS, FNYEAQ. V was pared by 3 bases and J by 6 bases, with 4 bases of the junction left unmatched. The CDR3 loop spans 14 amino acids. This chain's CDR3 is CASSFGQGSNEQFF. The CDR3 DNA sequence: TGTGCCAGCAGCTTCGGACAGGGATCCAATGAGCAGTTCTTC.

This clonotype was detected many times. J is TRBJ2-3 and V is TRBV6-6; possible D gene TRBD1, 7 bases. Germline V lookup: CDR1 MNHNY, CDR2 SVGAGI (reference sequence). Trimming removed 0 bases from V and 0 bases from J, with 13 bases in between. This CDR3 spans 17 amino acids. The CDR3 loop is CASSYSPRGASTDTQYF. The CDR3 DNA reads TGTGCCAGCAGTTACTCGCCCAGGGGGGCTAGCACAGATACGCAGTATTTT.

This clonotype was detected ten times or more. The V call is TRBV25-1, the J call TRBJ2-5, with D hard to call. Germline CDR1 and CDR2: MGHDK and SYGVNS. This CDR3 is built from 14 residues. V dropped 1 base and J dropped 3 bases, with 9 bases sitting between them. The CDR3 sequence: CASSEWASEETQYF. The CDR3 nucleotides read TGTGCCAGCAGTGAATGGGCTTCAGAAGAGACCCAGTACTTC.

This clonotype has a handful of counts. V and J are TRBV28 and TRBJ1-1; 10 bases are shared with TRBD1. The CDR3 consists of 19 residues. CDR1 is MDHEN, CDR2 SYDVKM, per germline. J was trimmed by 3 bases and V by 7 bases; bases with no gene match: 20. The CDR3, as DNA: TGTGCCAGCACCCCACAGGAGACAGGGGGCACGGGGTGGCACACTGAAGCTTTCTTT. This encodes CASTPQETGGTGWHTEAFF.

The chain combines TRBV27 with TRBJ2-1; D not certain. V dropped 8 bases and J dropped 1 base, with 18 bases sitting between them. The germline V gene encodes CDR1 MNHEY and CDR2 SMNVEV (reference sequence). This CDR3 contains 16 residues. CDR3 sequence: CASSLAGMRSYNEQFF. The CDR3 nucleotides read TGTGCCAGCTCTTTGGCTGGCATGCGGTCCTACAATGAGCAGTTCTTC.

The chain couples TRBV12-3 or TRBV12-4 to TRBJ2-2; TRBD1 matches 9 bases. This CDR3 comprises 19 residues. V lost 3 bases to trimming and J lost 4 bases; unmatched junction nucleotides: 15. CDR3 sequence reads: CASSLGPPGQGRSTGELFF. CDR3 in DNA: TGTGCCAGCAGTTTGGGGCCGCCGGGACAGGGCCGGAGCACCGGGGAGCTGTTTTTT.

The chain carries TRBV7-4 and TRBJ2-7; 7 bases are shared with TRBD1. V was clipped by 1 base and J by 0 bases; unmatched bases: 6. Germline assignment: CDR1 SGHVT and CDR2 SQSDAQ. CDR3 length equals 16 residues. CDR3 amino acids: CASSLGYRGSSYEQYV. In DNA, the CDR3 is TGTGCCAGCAGCTTAGGGTACAGGGGCAGCTCCTACGAGCAGTACGTC.